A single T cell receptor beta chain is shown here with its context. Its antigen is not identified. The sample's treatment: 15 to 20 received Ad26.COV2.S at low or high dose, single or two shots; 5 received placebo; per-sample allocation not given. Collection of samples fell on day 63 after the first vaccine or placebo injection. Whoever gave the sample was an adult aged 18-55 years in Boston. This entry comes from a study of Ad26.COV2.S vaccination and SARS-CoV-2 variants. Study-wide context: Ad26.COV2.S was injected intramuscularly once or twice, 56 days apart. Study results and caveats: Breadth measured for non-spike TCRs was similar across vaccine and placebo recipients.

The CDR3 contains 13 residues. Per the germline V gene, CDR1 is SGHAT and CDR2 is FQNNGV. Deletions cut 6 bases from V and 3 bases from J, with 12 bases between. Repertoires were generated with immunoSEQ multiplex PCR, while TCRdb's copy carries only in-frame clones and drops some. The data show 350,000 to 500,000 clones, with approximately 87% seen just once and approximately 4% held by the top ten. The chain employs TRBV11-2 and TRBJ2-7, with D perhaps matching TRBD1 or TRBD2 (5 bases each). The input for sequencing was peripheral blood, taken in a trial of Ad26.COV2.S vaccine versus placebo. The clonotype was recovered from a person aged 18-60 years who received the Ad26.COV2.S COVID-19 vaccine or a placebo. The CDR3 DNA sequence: TGTGCCAGCAGGGACGGGACGTACTACGAGCAGTACTTC. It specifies CASRDGTYYEQYF.